This T cell receptor beta chain was documented in a study of cytomegalovirus exposure and HLA in healthy donors. Study overall: Of all 400 or so donors who were genotyped, 80% to 85% belonged to the Caucasian-associated ancestry cluster. Regarding the study as a whole: There were several of the most significant clusters that appeared linked to common viral pathogens in a later analysis. Sequencing likely generated an artifact that appeared as a cluster of highly shared sequence variants. With further analysis later on, most CMV-associated TCR beta chains appeared HLA-restricted.

13 Jbeta primers and 60 Vbeta primers were used for the PCR. The repertoire was sequenced with immunoSEQ multiplex PCR; TCRdb's copy has only in-frame clones and lacks some. The sample has over 130,000 clones, 76% seen once. The CDR3 runs to 16 residues. Trimming cost V 4 bases and J 2 bases; bases outside gene matches: 4. Germline CDR1 SEHNR, CDR2 FQNEAQ (reference sequence). About this clone: The antigen is undetermined.

Source material: PBMCs. This TCR was sampled from a man aged 35 to 55 in good health and CMV-seronegative. The chain couples TRBV7-9 to TRBJ2-5; 13 positions match TRBD2. The CDR3 DNA reads as TGTGCCAGCAGCTCTGGACTAGCGGGAGCTCAAGAGACCCAGTACTTC. It translates to CASSSGLAGAQETQYF.